The next 15 T cell receptor beta chains were all read from a single sample in a study of Ad26.COV2.S vaccination and SARS-CoV-2 variants (dated by TCRdb to about 2021). Taken with the paper, the label for treatment or condition translates to: 19 received Ad26.COV2.S at low or high dose, single or two shots; roughly 5 received placebo; per-sample allocation not given. Repertoires of vaccine and placebo recipients were sequenced from samples collected on day 63 after the first injection. Library generation was performed with the immunoSEQ multiplex PCR assay. The table was pulled from immuneACCESS by TCRdb, which kept in-frame rearrangements only. Such tables lose some clones; where checked, under half of the loss comes from unresolved V genes, and the rest has no known cause. Recorded for this sample are around 250,000 clones; more than 70% of them occurred a single time. The ten largest clones represent about 3.6% of the sample.

The source material was peripheral blood, sampled in a trial of Ad26.COV2.S vaccine versus placebo. Receptors originate from a person aged 18 to 65 who received the Ad26.COV2.S COVID-19 vaccine or a placebo.

This chain uses TRBV27 with TRBJ1-2; 9 bases match TRBD1. The CDR3 consists of 14 residues. The V and J ends lost 1 base and 7 bases, in that order; junction bases with no gene match: 4. Looked up from germline, CDR1 is MNHEY and CDR2 is SMNVEV (reference sequence). The CDR3 loop reads CASSLYGTGFGYTF. The CDR3 DNA reads TGTGCCAGCAGTTTATATGGGACAGGGTTTGGCTACACCTTC.

V usage is TRBV6-4 and J usage is TRBJ2-6; weak D call: TRBD1 (6 bases). From germline, CDR1 is MRHNA and CDR2 SNTAGT. This CDR3 comprises 17 residues. The V and J ends lost 7 bases and 0 bases respectively, with 16 bases between them. CDR3 amino acids: CASITETGHSGANVLTF. The CDR3 DNA reads as TGTGCCAGCATCACCGAGACAGGACACTCTGGGGCCAACGTCCTGACTTTC.

The rearrangement joins TRBV19 to TRBJ2-7; 9 nucleotides line up with TRBD1. V lost 5 bases to trimming and J lost 3 bases; unmatched junction nucleotides: 8. CDR1 is LNHDA and CDR2 is SQIVND in the germline V gene (reference sequence). The CDR3 spans 15 residues. CDR3 amino acids: CASSPRGQGLYEQYF. CDR3 in DNA: TGTGCCAGTAGTCCCCGGGGACAGGGCCTCTACGAGCAGTACTTC.

The chain couples TRBV6-5 to TRBJ1-2; TRBD1 matches at 8 bases. Germline values: CDR1 MNHEY, CDR2 SVGAGI. The V segment lost 8 bases and the J segment 6 bases; nucleotides outside the gene matches: 5. The CDR3 has 12 amino acids. DNA for the CDR3: TGTGCCAGCGTGTGGGACAGGAATGGCTACACCTTC. Protein sequence: CASVWDRNGYTF.

The chain recombines TRBV6-2 or TRBV6-3 with TRBJ1-2; D uncertain. In germline, CDR1 is MNHEY, CDR2 SVGEGT. V was shortened by 0 bases and J by 1 base, with 15 bases between the two germline ends. This CDR3 is built from 17 residues. The CDR3 region is CASSYSTSWQVNYGYTF. CDR3 coding DNA: TGTGCCAGCAGTTACTCGACTTCCTGGCAAGTTAACTATGGCTACACCTTC.

The chain links TRBV10-3 to TRBJ2-5; 10 positions match TRBD1. Germline V gene data show CDR1 as ENHRY and CDR2 as SYGVKD. This CDR3 is built from 19 residues. The ends lost 3 bases at V and 0 bases at J; junction bases unmatched: 13. The CDR3 is CAISEPRDRGLPNQETQYF. CDR3 coding DNA: TGTGCCATCAGTGAACCCCGGGACAGGGGTTTGCCCAACCAAGAGACCCAGTACTTC.

V and J are TRBV27 and TRBJ2-7; 10 bases fit TRBD1. CDR3 length equals 15 residues. The junction had 8 bases not matched to a gene; V was cut back by 4 bases and J by 5 bases. Germline-derived CDR1 and CDR2 are MNHEY and SMNVEV (reference sequence). DNA of the CDR3: TGTGCCAGCAGTTCGGGACAGGGGCGTGCGGACGAGCAGTACTTC. It is translated as CASSSGQGRADEQYF.

The V call is TRBV5-1, the J call TRBJ2-7; 9 bases match TRBD1. Trimming removed 1 base from V and 4 bases from J; junction bases left unmatched: 6. Germline V gene lookup returns CDR1 SGHRS and CDR2 YFSETQ. CDR3 length: 15 amino acids. The CDR3, as DNA: TGCGCCAGCAGCTTGTTCGGGACAGGGAAATACGAGCAGTACTTC. This translates into CASSLFGTGKYEQYF.

This chain joins TRBV13 and TRBJ1-4; D gene uncertain. Germline CDR1 PRHDT, CDR2 FYEKMQ (reference sequence). The CDR3 totals 15 residues. Trimming cost V 5 bases and J 8 bases, with 18 bases left between them. CDR3 residues: CASSQADPSREKLFF. CDR3 in DNA: TGTGCCAGCAGCCAAGCAGACCCTTCGCGGGAAAAACTGTTTTTT.

V usage is TRBV14 and J usage is TRBJ1-1; TRBD1 matches 8 bases. CDR3 length equals 13 residues. V lost 4 bases and J lost 3; bases outside the gene matches: 1. Germline V gene data show CDR1 as SGHDN and CDR2 as FVKESK. The CDR3 DNA reads TGTGCCAGCAGCCGACAGGGGCACACTGAAGCTTTCTTT. Translation: CASSRQGHTEAFF.

In this sample, this clone turned up once. The gene calls are TRBV5-1 and TRBJ2-1; D not certain. The CDR3 extends over 12 amino acids. CDR1 and CDR2 (germline): SGHRS, YFSETQ. The V end was cut by 3 bases, the J end by 5 bases, with 6 bases between. The CDR3: CASSYGDNEQFF. The DNA of the CDR3 is TGCGCCAGCAGCTATGGAGACAATGAGCAGTTCTTC.

The chain carries TRBV25-1 and TRBJ1-1; maybe TRBD1 (5 bases). Per the germline V gene, CDR1 is MGHDK and CDR2 is SYGVNS. Trimming took off 11 bases at V and 2 bases at J, with 15 bases between the two ends. The CDR3 has 13 amino acids. The CDR3 here is CASSTAKNTEAFF. The CDR3 nucleotides read TGTGCCTCTTCGACAGCCAAAAACACTGAAGCTTTCTTT.

The chain recombines TRBV5-1 with TRBJ1-6, with 9 bases matching TRBD1. The germline CDR1 and CDR2 sequences are SGHRS and YFSETQ. The trim removed 4 bases at V and 5 bases at J, leaving 7 bases unmatched. The CDR3 extends over 16 amino acids. The CDR3 DNA follows: TGCGCCAGCAGCGATAGGACAGGGGTGGATAATTCACCCCTCCACTTT. This codes for CASSDRTGVDNSPLHF.

The chain couples TRBV6-5 to TRBJ2-1, with D hard to call. Trimming removed 2 bases at V and 11 bases at J, with 19 bases between. This CDR3 contains 15 residues. In germline, CDR1 is MNHEY, CDR2 SVGAGI. The CDR3 here is CASSYDNQFTMKQFF. In nucleotides, the CDR3 is TGTGCCAGCAGTTACGACAATCAGTTTACAATGAAGCAGTTCTTC.

This chain joins TRBV5-1 and TRBJ2-1; D gene uncertain. Germline V gives CDR1 SGHRS, CDR2 YFSETQ. This CDR3 is 14 amino acids long. V gave up 4 bases and J gave up 0 bases, with 8 bases separating them. CDR3 sequence: CASSHQSSYNEQFF. In nucleotides, the CDR3 is TGCGCCAGCAGCCACCAAAGCTCCTACAATGAGCAGTTCTTC.